The 21 T cell receptor beta chains below come from one sample, sequenced in a study of T-cell reconstitution after alpha-beta-depleted transplantation in children. Preparation of the TCRbeta library used unique molecular identifiers. MiXCR, run by TCRdb on the PCR reads, gives a single entry per CDR3 protein. Of hundreds of thousands of distinct CDR3 sequences listed, over 10% are singletons. The input for sequencing was PBMCs, taken before TCRalphabeta/CD19-depleted stem cell transplant. These receptors came from a girl aged 2-9 years with congenital amegakaryocytic thrombocytopenia, due to receive a stem cell transplant.

This clonotype showed up just a few times. The V call is TRBV6-1, the J call TRBJ1-4, with a possible D match to TRBD1 (6 bases). Germline CDR1 reads MNHNS; CDR2 reads SASEGT. V dropped 5 bases and J dropped 2 bases, with 12 bases sitting between them. The CDR3 spans 15 residues. CDR3 residues: CASSKTGPTNEKLFF. DNA for the CDR3: TGTGCCAGCAGTAAAACAGGGCCGACTAATGAAAAACTGTTTTTT.

The chain recombines TRBV10-3 with TRBJ2-7; TRBD1 matches at 9 bases. CDR1 and CDR2 from the germline V gene are ENHRY and SYGVKD. The CDR3 has 13 amino acids. V shed 5 bases and J 6 bases; nucleotides not matched to a gene: 5. The CDR3 is CAISLDRGIEQYF. In DNA form, the CDR3 reads TGTGCCATCAGTCTTGACAGGGGGATCGAGCAGTACTTC.

This clonotype was seen at least ten times. This chain links TRBV5-1 with TRBJ2-5; maybe TRBD2 (6 bases). The germline V gene encodes CDR1 SGHRS and CDR2 YFSETQ. V was cut by 0 bases and J by 3 bases, with 12 bases left in between. The length of the CDR3 is 15 residues. DNA of the CDR3: TGCGCCAGCAGCTTGGATAGGAGGAGGGAAGAGACCCAGTACTTC. It specifies CASSLDRRREETQYF.

The gene calls are TRBV2 and TRBJ2-1; 9 bases are a match to TRBD2. Germline CDR1 is SNHLY and CDR2 is FYNNEI. J was trimmed by 7 bases and V by 3 bases; bases with no gene match: 7. The CDR3 covers 15 residues. CDR3 in DNA: TGTGCCAGCAGTGATAGGGCGGGAGGGCCTAATGAGCAGTTCTTC. Amino acid sequence: CASSDRAGGPNEQFF. The full variable domain, completed using reference TRBV2 and TRBJ2-1, is EPEVTQTPSHQVTQMGQEVILRCVPISNHLYFYWYRQILGQKVEFLVSFYNNEISEKSEIFDDQFSVERPDGSNFTLKIRSTKLEDSAMYFCASSDRAGGPNEQFFGPGTRLTVL.

This clonotype has more than one count but fewer than ten. The chain employs TRBV20-1 and TRBJ2-7; 11 bases fit TRBD2. Germline loops: CDR1 DFQATT, CDR2 SNEGSKA (reference sequence). Trimming at V came to 6 bases and at J to 5 bases, leaving 18 bases not matched to a gene. The CDR3 runs to 17 residues. CDR3 residues: CSAPDRLTSGSRDEQYF. The DNA for the CDR3 is TGCAGTGCCCCGGACAGGCTAACTAGCGGGAGCCGGGACGAGCAGTACTTC.

This clonotype came up many times. The chain combines TRBV12-3 or TRBV12-4 with TRBJ2-7, with 8 bases fitting TRBD2. V shed 6 bases and J 3 bases; nucleotides not matched to a gene: 7. CDR3 length: 14 residues. CDR3 nucleotides: TGTGCCAGCAGCCCACGGGGACTAGGCTACGAGCAGTACTTC. It yields the protein CASSPRGLGYEQYF.

This clonotype was detected once. The genes are TRBV5-1 and TRBJ2-7, with 9 bases matching TRBD1. In germline, CDR1 is SGHRS, CDR2 YFSETQ. Losses at the gene ends were 4 bases for V and 1 base for J; bases not matched to a gene: 6. This CDR3 is built from 15 residues. CDR3 DNA sequence: TGCGCCAGCAGCCCCCTGGACAGGGGTTCCTACGAGCAGTACTTC. It codes for CASSPLDRGSYEQYF.

This clonotype was counted only a few times. The V call is TRBV30, the J call TRBJ1-2; no definite D call. The germline V and J ends were trimmed by 0 bases and 2 bases, with 10 bases remaining between them. CDR3 size: 14 residues. Looked up from germline, CDR1 is GTSNPN and CDR2 is SVGIG (reference sequence). The CDR3 coding sequence is TGTGCCTGGAGTGTAAACAGAGTAAACTATGGCTACACCTTC. Translation gives CAWSVNRVNYGYTF.

This clonotype was seen many times. The V call is TRBV20-1, the J call TRBJ2-3; maybe TRBD2 (5 bases). The V end lost 1 base, the J end lost 3 bases, and 14 bases lay between the germline ends. This CDR3 spans 15 amino acids. Per the germline V gene, CDR1 is DFQATT and CDR2 is SNEGSKA (reference sequence). CDR3 coding DNA: TGCAGTGCTAGAGGGGTAGGACTGTGGACAGATACGCAGTATTTT. Translated: CSARGVGLWTDTQYF.

This clonotype appeared a few times. Here the CDR3 DNA reads TGTGCCAGCAACCAAGGGGCGTTCTATGGCTACACCTTC. Encoded protein: CASNQGAFYGYTF. The rearrangement uses TRBV7-9 and TRBJ1-2; D possibly corresponds to TRBD1 (5 bases). The V gene lost 7 bases and the J gene lost 4 bases, with 13 bases spanning the gap. This CDR3 has 13 residues. CDR1 and CDR2 (germline): SEHNR, FQNEAQ (reference sequence).

In this sample, this clonotype turned up many times. The chain has TRBV2 and TRBJ2-2, with unresolved D. CDR1 is SNHLY, CDR2 FYNNEI, per germline. The CDR3 is 12 amino acids. The ends were cut back, 3 bases at V and 2 bases at J, with 1 base in the middle. In DNA, the CDR3 is TGTGCCAGCAGTGACAACACCGGGGAGCTGTTTTTT. Translating it yields CASSDNTGELFF.

This clonotype has at least ten counts. This chain links TRBV10-3 with TRBJ1-5; a weak D match, TRBD1 (6 bases). CDR1 is ENHRY and CDR2 is SYGVKD in the germline V gene. The V gene lost 3 bases and the J gene lost 7 bases, with 22 bases spanning the gap. The length of the CDR3 is 17 residues. This chain's CDR3 is CAISEGGGLVLRQPQHF. In DNA form, the CDR3 reads TGTGCCATCAGTGAAGGAGGGGGGTTGGTCTTACGGCAGCCCCAGCATTTT.

The chain joins TRBV7-9 to TRBJ2-7; no definite D call. Looked up from germline, CDR1 is SEHNR and CDR2 is FQNEAQ (reference sequence). This CDR3 contains 13 residues. V was clipped by 4 bases and J by 3 bases, with 10 bases between them. CDR3 DNA sequence: TGTGCCAGCAGCTCCCTGGCGGTCTACGAGCAGTACTTC. Translation: CASSSLAVYEQYF.

At least ten counts were recorded for this clonotype. The chain links TRBV20-1 to TRBJ1-2; D call uncertain. In germline, CDR1 is DFQATT, CDR2 SNEGSKA (reference sequence). Trimming cost V 6 bases and J 1 base, with 18 bases left between them. The CDR3 totals 15 residues. CDR3 region: CSAQLFKADNYGYTF. For the CDR3, the DNA is TGCAGTGCCCAACTGTTCAAGGCAGATAACTATGGCTACACCTTC.

This clonotype was seen a handful of times. The chain carries TRBV14 and TRBJ2-5; D call uncertain. The CDR3 spans 11 residues. The germline CDR1 and CDR2 sequences are SGHDN and FVKESK. V lost 3 bases, J lost 5 bases, and 4 bases lay in between. The CDR3 DNA sequence: TGTGCCAGCAGCCACTTTGAGACCCAGTACTTC. Protein product: CASSHFETQYF. The whole variable domain, filled in from reference TRBV14 and TRBJ2-5, reads EAGVTQFPSHSVIEKGQTVTLRCDPISGHDNLYWYRRVMGKEIKFLLHFVKESKQDESGMPNNRFLAERTGGTYSTLKVQPAELEDSGVYFCASSHFETQYFGPGTRLLVL.

This clonotype was seen at least ten times. The rearrangement joins TRBV20-1 to TRBJ2-3, with 9 bases lining up with TRBD2. This CDR3 contains 14 residues. Unmatched junction bases numbered 8, after V lost 3 bases and J lost 7 bases. Per the germline V gene, CDR1 is DFQATT and CDR2 is SNEGSKA (reference sequence). The chain's CDR3 is CSARRLADQYTQYF. In nucleotides, the CDR3 is TGCAGTGCTAGGAGACTAGCGGACCAGTATACGCAGTATTTT.

As for this clonotype: A read error is possible here, since a much larger clone lies one base away. The rearrangement uses TRBV20-1 and TRBJ1-5; D not certain. V lost 6 bases to trimming and J lost 2 bases, with 14 bases between them. Germline CDR1 reads DFQATT; CDR2 reads SNEGSKA (reference sequence). The CDR3 extends over 14 amino acids. CDR3 loop: CSAFPAYCNQPQHF. The CDR3 DNA follows: TGCAGTGCCTTCCCCGCTTATTGCAATCAGCCCCAGCATTTT.

The sample holds a few counts of this clonotype. The V call is TRBV7-3, the J call TRBJ2-1; D might be TRBD2 (7 bases). V was cut by 2 bases and J by 10 bases, with 12 bases left in between. Germline V gives CDR1 SGHTA, CDR2 FQGTGA. The CDR3 has 13 residues. CDR3 DNA: TGTGCCAGCAGCTTAGTGACGGGGGGCGAGCAGTTCTTC. Protein product: CASSLVTGGEQFF.

This clonotype has at least ten counts. The genes are TRBV7-4 and TRBJ1-2; unclear D gene. The germline V and J ends were trimmed by 1 base and 5 bases, with 17 bases remaining between them. The CDR3 has 16 amino acids. The germline V gene has CDR1 SGHVT and CDR2 SQSDAQ. The DNA for the CDR3 is TGTGCCAGCAGCTTAGTGGCAGAAACAAACGGATATGGCTACACCTTC. It translates to CASSLVAETNGYGYTF.

This clonotype was seen a few times. The gene calls are TRBV5-1 and TRBJ2-7, with D tentatively TRBD1 (6 bases). CDR1 SGHRS and CDR2 YFSETQ come from the germline V gene. CDR3 length equals 17 residues. The V end was cut by 1 base, the J end by 0 bases, with 17 bases between. CDR3 nucleotide sequence: TGCGCCAGCAGCTTGAGGGCTCGGGACACGCGCTCCTACGAGCAGTACTTC. It translates to CASSLRARDTRSYEQYF.

This clonotype was detected many times. This chain joins TRBV24-1 and TRBJ2-1; D uncertain. The CDR3 covers 18 residues. CDR1 and CDR2 from the germline V gene are KGHDR and SFDVKD. Trimming left V 4 bases short and J 5 bases short, with 23 bases between. CDR3 sequence (DNA): TGTGCCACCAGTGAAGGACCCACCTCAGGTATATTAAACAATGAGCAGTTCTTC. Translated: CATSEGPTSGILNNEQFF.